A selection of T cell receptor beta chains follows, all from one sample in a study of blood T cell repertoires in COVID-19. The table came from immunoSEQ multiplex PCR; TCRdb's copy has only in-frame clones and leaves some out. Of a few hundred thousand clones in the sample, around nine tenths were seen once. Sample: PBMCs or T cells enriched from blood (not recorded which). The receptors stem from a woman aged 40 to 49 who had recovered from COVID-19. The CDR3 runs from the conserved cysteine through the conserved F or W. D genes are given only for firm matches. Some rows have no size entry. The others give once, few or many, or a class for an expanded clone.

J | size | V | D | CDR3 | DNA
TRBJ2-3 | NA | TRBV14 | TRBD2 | CASSQAPAGGQNTQYF | TGTGCCAGCAGCCAAGCCCCAGCGGGAGGGCAGAATACGCAGTATTTT
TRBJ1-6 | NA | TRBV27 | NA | CASTPPIEGNNSPLHF | TGTGCCAGCACCCCCCCCATTGAGGGCAATAATTCACCCCTCCACTTT
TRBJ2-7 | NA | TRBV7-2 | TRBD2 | CASSLAWGASGAYEQYF | TGTGCCAGCAGCTTAGCTTGGGGGGCTAGCGGGGCCTACGAGCAGTACTTC
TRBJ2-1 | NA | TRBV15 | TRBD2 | CATSRGGGSNEQFF | TGTGCCACCAGCAGGGGGGGAGGGAGTAATGAGCAGTTCTTC
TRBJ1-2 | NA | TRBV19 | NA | CASSTSGGAGYTF | TGTGCCAGTAGTACCTCCGGGGGGGCTGGCTACACCTTC
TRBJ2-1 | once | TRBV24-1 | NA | CATSDRKAEGDEQFF | TGTGCCACCAGTGATCGCAAGGCGGAGGGCGATGAGCAGTTCTTC
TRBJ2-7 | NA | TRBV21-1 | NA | CASSPYRFFEHEQYF | TGTGCCAGCAGCCCCTACAGGTTTTTTGAGCACGAGCAGTACTTC
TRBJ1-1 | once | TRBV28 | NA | CASSLWSREAFF | TGTGCCAGCAGTTTATGGTCCAGGGAAGCTTTCTTT
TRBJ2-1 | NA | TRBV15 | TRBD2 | CATSGSGKEQFF | TGTGCCACCAGCGGGAGCGGGAAGGAGCAGTTCTTC
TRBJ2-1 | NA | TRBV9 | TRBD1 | CASSVPTGVFENEQFF | TGTGCCAGCAGCGTACCTACAGGGGTTTTCGAGAATGAGCAGTTCTTC
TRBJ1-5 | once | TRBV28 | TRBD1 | CASSLSQGALNHF | TGTGCCAGCAGTTTATCCCAGGGGGCGCTTAACCATTTT
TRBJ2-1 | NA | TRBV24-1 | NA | CATSDLVTAAGSSYNEQFF | TGTGCCACCAGTGATTTGGTCACGGCGGCGGGATCCTCCTACAATGAGCAGTTCTTC
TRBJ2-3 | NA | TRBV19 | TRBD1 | CASRDRGTDTQYF | TGTGCCAGTAGGGACAGGGGGACAGATACGCAGTATTTT
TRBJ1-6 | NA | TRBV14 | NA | CASSQEGARSPLHF | TGTGCCAGCAGCCAAGAAGGGGCTAGATCACCCCTCCACTTT
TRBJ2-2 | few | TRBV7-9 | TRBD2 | CASRRATGGTGELFF | TGTGCCAGCAGGAGGGCGACGGGAGGAACCGGGGAGCTGTTTTTT
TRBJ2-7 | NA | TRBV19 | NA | CASSPLGASGFYEQYF | TGTGCCAGTAGTCCGCTTGGAGCAAGTGGTTTCTACGAGCAGTACTTC
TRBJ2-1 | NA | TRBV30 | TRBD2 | CAWSVWGGRAGNEQFF | TGTGCCTGGAGTGTATGGGGCGGGAGGGCAGGTAATGAGCAGTTCTTC
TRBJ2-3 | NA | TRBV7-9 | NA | CASSLSGQLSTDTQYF | TGTGCCAGCAGCTTAAGTGGACAGTTAAGCACAGATACGCAGTATTTT
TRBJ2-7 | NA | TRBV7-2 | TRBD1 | CASSQGTGRMYEQYF | TGTGCCAGCAGCCAGGGGACAGGTAGAATGTACGAGCAGTACTTC
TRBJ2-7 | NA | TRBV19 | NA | CASSIPGAYEQYF | TGTGCCAGTAGTATCCCGGGGGCCTACGAGCAGTACTTC
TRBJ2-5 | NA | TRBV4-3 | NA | CASSQDVGPRGETQYF | TGCGCCAGCAGCCAAGATGTAGGACCGCGGGGAGAGACCCAGTACTTC
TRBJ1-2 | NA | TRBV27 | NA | CASSFNTNYGYTF | TGTGCCAGCAGTTTTAATACTAACTATGGCTACACCTTC
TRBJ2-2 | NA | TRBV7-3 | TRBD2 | CASAGLAGVPTGELFF | TGTGCCAGCGCCGGACTAGCGGGAGTCCCCACCGGGGAGCTGTTTTTT
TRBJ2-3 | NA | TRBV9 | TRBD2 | CASSVGTSVSTDTQYF | TGTGCCAGCAGCGTTGGGACTAGCGTTAGCACAGATACGCAGTATTTT
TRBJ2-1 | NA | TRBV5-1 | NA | CAGRPQNEQFF | TGCGCCGGCCGCCCCCAGAATGAGCAGTTCTTC
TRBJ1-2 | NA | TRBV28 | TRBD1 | CAITLGQDYGYTF | TGTGCCATTACTCTGGGACAGGACTATGGCTACACCTTC
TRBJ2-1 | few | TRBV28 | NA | CASSLIGRDNEQFF | TGTGCCAGCAGTTTAATCGGGAGAGACAATGAGCAGTTCTTC
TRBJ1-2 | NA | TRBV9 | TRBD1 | CASRGRDSYGYTF | TGTGCCAGCAGAGGCCGGGACAGTTATGGCTACACCTTC